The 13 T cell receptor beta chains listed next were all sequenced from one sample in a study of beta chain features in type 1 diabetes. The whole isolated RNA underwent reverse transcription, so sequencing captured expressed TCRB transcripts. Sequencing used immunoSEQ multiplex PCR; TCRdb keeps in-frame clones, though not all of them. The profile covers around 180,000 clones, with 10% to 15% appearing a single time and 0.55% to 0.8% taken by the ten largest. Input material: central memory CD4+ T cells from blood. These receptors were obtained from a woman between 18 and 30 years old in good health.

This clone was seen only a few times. The CDR3 sequence: CASSNSGGPGEQYF. CDR3 sequence (DNA): TGTGCCAGCAGCAACTCGGGAGGGCCGGGCGAGCAGTACTTC. V is TRBV5-4 and J is TRBJ2-7; TRBD2 matches 8 bases. The junction had 9 bases not matched to a gene; V was cut back by 4 bases and J by 6 bases. Germline V lookup: CDR1 SGHNT, CDR2 YYREEE (reference sequence). The CDR3 is made up of 14 amino acids.

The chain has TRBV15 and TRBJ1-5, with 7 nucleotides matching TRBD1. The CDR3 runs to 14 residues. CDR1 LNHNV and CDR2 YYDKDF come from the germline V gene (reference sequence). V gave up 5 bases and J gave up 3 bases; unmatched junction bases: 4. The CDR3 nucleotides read TGTGCCACCAGCGTGGACAGGCACAATCAGCCCCAGCATTTT. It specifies CATSVDRHNQPQHF.

CDR3 coding DNA: TGTGCCAGCAGTTTATATACAGTCACAGATACGCAGTATTTT. Its protein product is CASSLYTVTDTQYF. The chain has TRBV27 and TRBJ2-3; D call uncertain. The ends were cut back, 1 base at V and 2 bases at J, with 7 bases in the middle. Germline V gives CDR1 MNHEY, CDR2 SMNVEV (reference sequence). The CDR3 sequence is 14 residues long.

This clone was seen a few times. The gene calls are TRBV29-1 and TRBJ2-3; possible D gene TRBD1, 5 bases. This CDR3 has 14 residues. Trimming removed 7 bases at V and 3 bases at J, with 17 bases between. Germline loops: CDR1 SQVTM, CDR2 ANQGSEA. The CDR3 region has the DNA TGCAGCGCCCTAGAAGGGGTTGGTACAGATACGCAGTATTTT. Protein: CSALEGVGTDTQYF.

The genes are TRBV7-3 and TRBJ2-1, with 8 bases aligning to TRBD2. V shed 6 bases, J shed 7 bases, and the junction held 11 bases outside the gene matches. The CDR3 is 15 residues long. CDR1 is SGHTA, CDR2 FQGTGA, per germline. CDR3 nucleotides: TGTGCCAGCAGTCCCATTTCCGGGGGGGGAAATGAGCAGTTCTTC. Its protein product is CASSPISGGGNEQFF. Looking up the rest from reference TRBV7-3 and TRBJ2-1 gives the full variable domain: GAGVSQTPSNKVTEKGKYVELRCDPISGHTALYWYRQSLGQGPEFLIYFQGTGAADDSGLPNDRFFAVRPEGSVSTLKIQRTERGDSAVYLCASSPISGGGNEQFFGPGTRLTVL.

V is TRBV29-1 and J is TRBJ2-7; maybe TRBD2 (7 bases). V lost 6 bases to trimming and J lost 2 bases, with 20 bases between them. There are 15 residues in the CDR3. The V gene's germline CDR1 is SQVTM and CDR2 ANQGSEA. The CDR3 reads CSVVGASGETYEQYF. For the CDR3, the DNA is TGCAGCGTAGTGGGGGCTAGCGGCGAGACCTACGAGCAGTACTTC.

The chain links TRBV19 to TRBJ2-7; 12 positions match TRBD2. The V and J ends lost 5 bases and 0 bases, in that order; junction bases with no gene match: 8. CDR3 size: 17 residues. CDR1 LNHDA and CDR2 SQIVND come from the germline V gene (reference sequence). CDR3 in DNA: TGTGCCAGTAGTCTCCGGCCGACTAGCGGGGGCTCCTACGAGCAGTACTTC. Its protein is CASSLRPTSGGSYEQYF.

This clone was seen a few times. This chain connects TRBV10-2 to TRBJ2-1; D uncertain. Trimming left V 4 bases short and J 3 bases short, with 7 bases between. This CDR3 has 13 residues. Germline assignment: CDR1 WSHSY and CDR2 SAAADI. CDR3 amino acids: CASSASIYNEQFF. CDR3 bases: TGCGCCAGCAGTGCCAGTATCTACAATGAGCAGTTCTTC.

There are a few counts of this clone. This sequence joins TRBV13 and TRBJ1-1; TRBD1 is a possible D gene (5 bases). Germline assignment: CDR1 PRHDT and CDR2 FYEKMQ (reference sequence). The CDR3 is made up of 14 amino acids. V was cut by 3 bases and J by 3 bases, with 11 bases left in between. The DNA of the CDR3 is TGTGCCAGCAGCTTTGGGTTAGGGGACACTGAAGCTTTCTTT. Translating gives CASSFGLGDTEAFF.

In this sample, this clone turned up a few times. The CDR3 DNA reads as TGTGCCTGGAGAGTTCAGGGAGCGGCGGGAAGGAGGGAGACCCAGTACTTC. Protein sequence: CAWRVQGAAGRRETQYF. This chain uses TRBV30 with TRBJ2-5, with a tentative D call TRBD2 (6 bases). CDR1 GTSNPN and CDR2 SVGIG come from the germline V gene (reference sequence). The CDR3 has 17 amino acids. V lost 3 bases, J lost 5 bases, and 25 bases lay in between.

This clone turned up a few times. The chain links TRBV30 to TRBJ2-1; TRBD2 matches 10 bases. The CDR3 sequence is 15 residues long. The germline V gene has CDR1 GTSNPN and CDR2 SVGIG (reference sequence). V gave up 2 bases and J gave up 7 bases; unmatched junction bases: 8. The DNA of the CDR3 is TGTGCCTGGAGTTCCGGGACTAGCGTCGGGAATGAGCAGTTCTTC. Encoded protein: CAWSSGTSVGNEQFF.

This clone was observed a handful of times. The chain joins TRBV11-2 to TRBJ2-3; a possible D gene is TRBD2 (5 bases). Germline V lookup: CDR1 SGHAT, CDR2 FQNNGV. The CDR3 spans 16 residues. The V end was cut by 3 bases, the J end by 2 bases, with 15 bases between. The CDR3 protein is CASSLERAVNTDTQYF. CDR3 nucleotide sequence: TGTGCCAGCAGCTTGGAGAGGGCCGTCAACACAGATACGCAGTATTTT.

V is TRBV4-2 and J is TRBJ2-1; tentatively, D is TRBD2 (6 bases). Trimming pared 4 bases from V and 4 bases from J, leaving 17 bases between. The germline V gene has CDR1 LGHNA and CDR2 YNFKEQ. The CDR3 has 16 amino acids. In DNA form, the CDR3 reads TGTGCCAGCAGCCCCCTTTCGGGAGTAGGTTACAATGAGCAGTTCTTC. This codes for CASSPLSGVGYNEQFF.